The 15 T cell receptor beta chains listed next were all sequenced from one sample in a study of blood T cell repertoires in COVID-19. The table came from immunoSEQ multiplex PCR; TCRdb's copy has only in-frame clones and leaves some out. The sample has 250,000 to 300,000 clones, 87% seen once; the top ten hold roughly 2.2%. The sample taken for sequencing was peripheral blood. These receptor sequences come from a woman in her forties or fifties who had recovered from COVID-19.

The V call is TRBV5-4, the J call TRBJ2-1; D remains ambiguous. Trimming took off 5 bases at V and 0 bases at J, with 15 bases between the two ends. Germline V gives CDR1 SGHNT, CDR2 YYREEE (reference sequence). This CDR3 comprises 16 residues. CDR3: CASSKGVPSSYNEQFF. The CDR3, as DNA: TGTGCCAGCAGTAAAGGTGTACCTAGCTCCTACAATGAGCAGTTCTTC.

V usage is TRBV11-1 and J usage is TRBJ2-1, with 8 bases that match TRBD1. This CDR3 spans 17 amino acids. Per germline, CDR1 SGHAT and CDR2 FQDESV (reference sequence). Unmatched junction bases numbered 7, after V lost 0 bases and J lost 3 bases. Written as DNA, the CDR3 is TGTGCCAGCAGCTTAGCACGAGGACAGGGCGACTACAATGAGCAGTTCTTC. This gives the protein CASSLARGQGDYNEQFF.

The rearrangement joins TRBV3-1 (or the pseudogene TRBV3-2) to TRBJ1-1, with TRBD1 identical over 7 bases. Germline V gives CDR1 LGHDT, CDR2 YNNKEL (reference sequence). CDR3 length: 15 residues. Trimming at V came to 0 bases and at J to 0 bases, leaving 1 base not matched to a gene. The DNA of the CDR3 is TGTGCCAGCAGCCAAGAAGGACAGGTGAACACTGAAGCTTTCTTT. As protein: CASSQEGQVNTEAFF.

This clone has only one observation. The CDR3 DNA follows: TGTGCCAGTAAGAGGACAGGGGGAACTAAGAGGTCCGGGGAGCTGTTTTTT. Encoded protein: CASKRTGGTKRSGELFF. The rearrangement joins TRBV19 to TRBJ2-2, with 10 bases lining up with TRBD1. Germline loops: CDR1 LNHDA, CDR2 SQIVND (reference sequence). The ends lost 7 bases at V and 6 bases at J; junction bases unmatched: 14. The CDR3 extends over 17 amino acids.

This clone was detected only once. The chain carries TRBV28 and TRBJ1-2; no reliable D call. The CDR3 spans 11 residues. Germline V gene sequence: CDR1 MDHEN, CDR2 SYDVKM. V lost 5 bases and J lost 2, with 3 bases in between. The CDR3 DNA reads as TGTGCCAGCAGTCTGAACTATGGCTACACCTTC. This encodes CASSLNYGYTF.

This clone showed up just once. The chain is built from TRBV9 and TRBJ2-3; unclear D gene. The ends were cut back, 4 bases at V and 3 bases at J, with 15 bases in the middle. The germline V gene encodes CDR1 SGDLS and CDR2 YYNGEE. The CDR3 is 15 amino acids. Written as DNA, the CDR3 is TGTGCCAGCAGCCCCCGCCCTTCAGCGACAGATACGCAGTATTTT. Amino acid sequence: CASSPRPSATDTQYF.

This chain joins TRBV15 and TRBJ2-5, with D perhaps TRBD1 (5 bases). The CDR3 covers 13 residues. The germline CDR1 and CDR2 sequences are LNHNV and YYDKDF (reference sequence). V shed 6 bases and J shed 4 bases, with 12 bases lying between them. The CDR3, as DNA: TGTGCCACCAGTTATAGGGGTCGAGAGACCCAGTACTTC. Protein product: CATSYRGRETQYF. Full variable domain (outside the CDR3, taken from reference TRBV15 and TRBJ2-5): DAMVIQNPRYQVTQFGKPVTLSCSQTLNHNVMYWYQQKSSQAPKLLFHYYDKDFNNEADTPDNFQSRRPNTSFCFLDIRSPGLGDTAMYLCATSYRGRETQYFGPGTRLLVL.

As DNA, the CDR3 is TGTGCCAGCAGTGGGGGGACCCGGACGGGCACTGAAGCTTTCTTT. Translation gives CASSGGTRTGTEAFF. The V gene is TRBV28, the J gene TRBJ1-1, with a weak D call TRBD1 (5 bases). Germline CDR1 reads MDHEN; CDR2 reads SYDVKM. There are 15 residues in the CDR3. V was trimmed by 5 bases and J by 4 bases, leaving 17 bases between them.

V and J are TRBV18 and TRBJ2-3; 10 bases agree with TRBD2. The germline V gene encodes CDR1 KGHSH and CDR2 LQKENI. Unmatched junction bases numbered 2, after V lost 4 bases and J lost 4 bases. CDR3 length equals 14 residues. In DNA, the CDR3 is TGTGCCAGCTCACGACTAGCGGGTTCAGATACGCAGTATTTT. It translates to CASSRLAGSDTQYF.

The sample holds a few counts of this clone. The chain couples TRBV28 to TRBJ2-1, with 7 bases lining up with TRBD2. The germline V gene has CDR1 MDHEN and CDR2 SYDVKM. This CDR3 spans 16 amino acids. The V segment lost 2 bases and the J segment 4 bases; nucleotides outside the gene matches: 8. DNA for the CDR3: TGTGCCAGCAGTTTAAGAGGCGGGAGTGGTTACAATGAGCAGTTCTTC. This gives the protein CASSLRGGSGYNEQFF.

V gene TRBV7-2 combines with J gene TRBJ1-2; 7 bases fit TRBD1. With 2 bases clipped from V and 5 bases from J, the junction kept 14 bases outside the gene matches. The CDR3 totals 17 residues. CDR1 is SGHTA and CDR2 is FQGNSA in the germline V gene. CDR3 protein: CASSLNYRDSHLYGYTF. CDR3 DNA: TGTGCCAGCAGCTTAAATTACCGGGACAGTCATTTGTATGGCTACACCTTC.

The chain is built from TRBV10-2 and TRBJ1-5; the match to TRBD1 covers 9 bases. Germline trimming cut 5 bases from V and 3 bases from J; bases unmatched to any gene: 11. The CDR3 sequence is 17 residues long. CDR1 is WSHSY, CDR2 SAAADI, per germline. DNA for the CDR3: TGCGCCAGCAGTAAGGGTGACAGGGGGGCTTTCAATCAGCCCCAGCATTTT. Its protein product is CASSKGDRGAFNQPQHF.

The chain is built from TRBV30 and TRBJ2-2, with 7 bases that match TRBD2. The CDR3 is 17 residues long. Germline V gives CDR1 GTSNPN, CDR2 SVGIG (reference sequence). With 0 bases clipped from V and 0 bases from J, the junction kept 7 bases outside the gene matches. The CDR3 bases are TGTGCCTGGAGTGTACGGGTTAGCGGGTCGAACACCGGGGAGCTGTTTTTT. Its protein is CAWSVRVSGSNTGELFF.

This chain joins TRBV27 and TRBJ2-3; 9 bases match TRBD2. The germline V gene has CDR1 MNHEY and CDR2 SMNVEV (reference sequence). The J segment lost 6 bases and the V segment lost 0 bases, leaving 4 bases of the junction unmatched. The CDR3 consists of 15 residues. The CDR3 here is CASSLSPSGRDTQYF. The CDR3 nucleotides are TGTGCCAGCAGTTTATCCCCGAGCGGGAGGGATACGCAGTATTTT.

This clone appeared once. The V gene is TRBV19, the J gene TRBJ2-1, with 15 bases fitting TRBD2. The CDR3 loop spans 18 amino acids. Trimming cost V 4 bases and J 6 bases; bases outside gene matches: 10. The germline CDR1 and CDR2 sequences are LNHDA and SQIVND (reference sequence). CDR3 amino acids: CASSTPPGTSGRSNEQFF. CDR3 sequence (DNA): TGTGCCAGTAGTACCCCCCCCGGGACTAGCGGGAGGTCCAATGAGCAGTTCTTC. Together with reference TRBV19 and TRBJ2-1, the CDR3 gives the full variable domain: DGGITQSPKYLFRKEGQNVTLSCEQNLNHDAMYWYRQDPGQGLRLIYYSQIVNDFQKGDIAEGYSVSREKKESFPLTVTSAQKNPTAFYLCASSTPPGTSGRSNEQFFGPGTRLTVL.